The 8 T cell receptor beta chains listed next were all sequenced from one sample in a study of T cell responses to AZD1222 COVID-19 vaccine. Assay used: immunoSEQ multiplex PCR; TCRdb lists only in-frame clones, some missing. The sample lists some 80,000 clones; 86% were seen once. The sample was peripheral blood, taken on day 0 of AZD1222 vaccination. These receptors were obtained from an adult in good health.

This clone was seen only once. CDR3 loop: CASSPGPLQETQYF. The DNA for the CDR3 is TGTGCCAGCAGCCCTGGACCGCTACAAGAGACCCAGTACTTC. The chain is built from TRBV7-3 and TRBJ2-5; D not resolved. The germline CDR1 and CDR2 sequences are SGHTA and FQGTGA. V dropped 5 bases and J dropped 2 bases, with 12 bases sitting between them. The CDR3 consists of 14 residues.

The rearrangement links TRBV28 to TRBJ1-2; 7 bases match TRBD1. V lost 3 bases and J lost 4; bases outside the gene matches: 8. Germline CDR1 and CDR2: MDHEN and SYDVKM. This CDR3 contains 15 residues. The CDR3 here is CASSFEGAPGYGYTF. For the CDR3, the DNA is TGTGCCAGCAGTTTCGAGGGGGCGCCGGGCTATGGCTACACCTTC.

CDR3 loop: CASSIGTVGGNQPQHF. As DNA, the CDR3 is TGTGCCAGTAGTATAGGGACAGTGGGAGGCAATCAGCCCCAGCATTTT. The chain uses TRBV19 and TRBJ1-5; D is possibly TRBD1 (6 bases). V lost 1 base and J 2 bases, leaving 12 bases between the germline ends. This CDR3 spans 16 amino acids. CDR1 is LNHDA and CDR2 is SQIVND in the germline V gene (reference sequence).

The CDR3 here is CASSQGQPRVDTQYF. DNA of the CDR3: TGTGCCAGCTCACAGGGACAGCCCAGGGTGGATACGCAGTATTTT. V usage is TRBV18 and J usage is TRBJ2-3, with 7 bases lining up with TRBD1. V trimming: 4 bases; J trimming: 6 bases; junction bases outside the gene matches: 10. The CDR3 sequence is 15 residues long. Germline CDR1 is KGHSH and CDR2 is LQKENI.

CDR3 DNA: TGTGCCAGCAGCCAGGGGACAGGTCAGGTAGATGAGCAGTTCTTC. Protein product: CASSQGTGQVDEQFF. This chain joins TRBV4-2 and TRBJ2-1; 8 positions match TRBD1. The V gene's germline CDR1 is LGHNA and CDR2 YNFKEQ. Unmatched junction bases numbered 9, after V lost 3 bases and J lost 8 bases. The CDR3 extends over 15 amino acids.

V is TRBV19 and J is TRBJ1-2; 8 bases map to TRBD1. Germline assignment: CDR1 LNHDA and CDR2 SQIVND (reference sequence). V trimming: 6 bases; J trimming: 0 bases; junction bases outside the gene matches: 15. This CDR3 has 18 residues. The CDR3 loop is CASRKVAGGPTANYGYTF. The CDR3 nucleotides read TGTGCCAGTAGAAAGGTAGCAGGGGGCCCTACCGCTAACTATGGCTACACCTTC.

The V and J genes are TRBV5-1 and TRBJ2-1; TRBD2 matches at 11 bases. This CDR3 has 16 residues. Germline V gene sequence: CDR1 SGHRS, CDR2 YFSETQ. V lost 6 bases, J lost 0 bases, and 5 bases stayed unmatched. DNA of the CDR3: TGCGCCAGCAAGCTAACTAGCGGGAGCTCCTACAATGAGCAGTTCTTC. Its translation: CASKLTSGSSYNEQFF.

The chain uses TRBV7-5 and TRBJ2-5; no check of the table's D call, TRBD1, against the DNA was made. TRBV7-5 is a recognized pseudogene. The CDR3 spans 22 residues. The CDR3 reads CARSYGPQHSVGTADHQETQYF. In nucleotides, the CDR3 is TGTGCCAGAAGCTATGGACCACAACACTCGGTAGGGACAGCCGATCATCAAGAGACCCAGTACTTC.